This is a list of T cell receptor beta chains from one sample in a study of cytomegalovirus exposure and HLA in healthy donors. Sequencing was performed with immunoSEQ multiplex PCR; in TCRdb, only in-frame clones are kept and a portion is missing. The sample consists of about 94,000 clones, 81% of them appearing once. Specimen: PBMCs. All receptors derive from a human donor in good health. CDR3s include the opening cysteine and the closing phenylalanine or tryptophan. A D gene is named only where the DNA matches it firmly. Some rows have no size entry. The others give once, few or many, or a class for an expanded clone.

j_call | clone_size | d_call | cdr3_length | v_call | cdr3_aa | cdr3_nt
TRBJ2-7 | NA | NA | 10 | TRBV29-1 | CSGGDYEQYF | TGCAGCGGGGGGGACTACGAGCAGTACTTC
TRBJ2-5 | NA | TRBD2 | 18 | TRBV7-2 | CASSLETSGNLPQETQYF | TGTGCCAGCAGCTTAGAAACTAGCGGGAACCTCCCCCAAGAGACCCAGTACTTC
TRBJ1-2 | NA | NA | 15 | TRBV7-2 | CASSLAGVFNYGYTF | TGTGCCAGCAGCTTAGCCGGGGTGTTTAACTATGGCTACACCTTC
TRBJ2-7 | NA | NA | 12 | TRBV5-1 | CASSMSSYEQYF | TGCGCCAGCAGCATGAGCTCCTACGAGCAGTACTTC
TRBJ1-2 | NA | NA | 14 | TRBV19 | CASSGSTGGYGYTF | TGTGCCAGTAGTGGTAGTACGGGTGGCTATGGCTACACCTTC
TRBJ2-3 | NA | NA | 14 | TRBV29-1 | CSVERSGSPDTQYF | TGCAGCGTTGAAAGGTCCGGGTCTCCAGATACGCAGTATTTT
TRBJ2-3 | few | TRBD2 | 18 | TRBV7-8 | CASSLVRLAGASTDTQYF | TGTGCCAGCAGCTTAGTGAGATTAGCGGGGGCATCCACAGATACGCAGTATTTT
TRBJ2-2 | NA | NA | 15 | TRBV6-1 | CASRSGPTNTGELFF | TGTGCCAGCAGAAGCGGACCAACGAACACCGGGGAGCTGTTTTTT
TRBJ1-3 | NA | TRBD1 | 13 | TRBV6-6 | CASSTQGADTIYF | TGTGCCAGCAGTACACAGGGGGCGGACACCATATATTTT
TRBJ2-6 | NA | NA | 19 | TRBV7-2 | CASSHRGRAPSSGANVLTF | TGTGCCAGCAGTCATAGAGGGCGGGCACCGAGCTCTGGGGCCAACGTCCTGACTTTC
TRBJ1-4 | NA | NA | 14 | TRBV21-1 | CASSIRDRYEKLFF | TGTGCCAGCAGCATAAGGGACAGGTATGAAAAACTGTTTTTT
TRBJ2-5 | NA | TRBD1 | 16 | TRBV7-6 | CASSLVPTGVEETQYF | TGTGCCAGCAGCTTAGTCCCGACAGGGGTAGAGGAGACCCAGTACTTC
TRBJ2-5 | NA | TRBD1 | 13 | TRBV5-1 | CASRPGGQETQYF | TGCGCCAGCAGACCAGGGGGCCAAGAGACCCAGTACTTC
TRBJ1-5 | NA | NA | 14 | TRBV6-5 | CASSRTASNQPQHF | TGTGCCAGCAGTCGGACAGCCAGCAATCAGCCCCAGCATTTT
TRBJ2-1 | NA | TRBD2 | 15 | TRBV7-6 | CASSSLAGAEDEQFF | TGTGCCAGCAGCTCTCTAGCGGGAGCGGAGGATGAGCAGTTCTTC
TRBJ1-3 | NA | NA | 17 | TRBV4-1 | CASSAPLTVLSGNTIYF | TGCGCCAGCAGCGCCCCGCTGACAGTTCTCTCTGGAAACACCATATATTTT
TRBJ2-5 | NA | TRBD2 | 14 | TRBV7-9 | CASSLTSVQETQYF | TGTGCCAGCAGCCTCACTAGCGTTCAAGAGACCCAGTACTTC
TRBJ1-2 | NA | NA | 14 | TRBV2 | CASMERGARYGYTF | TGTGCCAGCATGGAACGGGGGGCCCGCTATGGCTACACCTTC
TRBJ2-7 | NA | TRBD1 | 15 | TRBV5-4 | CASSLLTGVGNEQYF | TGTGCCAGCAGCTTACTGACAGGGGTAGGCAACGAGCAGTACTTC
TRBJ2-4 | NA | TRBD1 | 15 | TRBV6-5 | CASSPPGQGAHIQYF | TGTGCCAGCAGTCCCCCAGGACAGGGGGCTCACATTCAGTACTTC
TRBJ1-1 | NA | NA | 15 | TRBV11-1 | CASRSIKEGATEAFF | TGTGCCAGCAGATCCATCAAAGAGGGTGCCACTGAAGCTTTCTTT
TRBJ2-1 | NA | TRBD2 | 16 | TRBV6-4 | CASSDSGTSGSNEQFF | TGTGCCAGCAGTGACTCCGGGACTAGCGGGAGCAATGAGCAGTTCTTC
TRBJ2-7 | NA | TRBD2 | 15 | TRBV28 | CASGLQRGPLYEQYF | TGTGCCAGCGGGTTGCAGCGGGGGCCCTTATACGAGCAGTACTTC
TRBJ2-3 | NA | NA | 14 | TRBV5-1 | CASRYEGFTDTQYF | TGCGCCAGCCGATACGAGGGCTTCACGGATACGCAGTATTTT
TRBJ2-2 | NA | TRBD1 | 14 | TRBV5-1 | CASSPQGAAGELFF | TGCGCCAGCAGCCCGCAGGGGGCGGCCGGGGAGCTGTTTTTT
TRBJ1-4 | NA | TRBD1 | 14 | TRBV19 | CASSVTGVEEKLFF | TGTGCCAGTAGTGTCACAGGGGTGGAGGAAAAACTGTTTTTT
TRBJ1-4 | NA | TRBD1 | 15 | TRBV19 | CASSPWTGVQEKLFF | TGTGCCAGTAGTCCCTGGACAGGGGTTCAAGAAAAACTGTTTTTT
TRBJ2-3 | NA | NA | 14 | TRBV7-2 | CASSQVLPTDTQYF | TGTGCCAGCAGCCAGGTCCTGCCCACAGATACGCAGTATTTT
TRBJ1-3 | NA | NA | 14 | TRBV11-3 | CASSLGASGNTIYF | TGTGCCAGCAGCTTAGGGGCCTCTGGAAACACCATATATTTT
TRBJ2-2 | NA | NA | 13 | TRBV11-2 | CASSVPGPGELFF | TGTGCCAGCAGCGTCCCAGGTCCCGGGGAGCTGTTTTTT
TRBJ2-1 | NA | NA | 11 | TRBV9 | CASSDGNEQFF | TGTGCCAGCAGCGACGGCAATGAGCAGTTCTTC
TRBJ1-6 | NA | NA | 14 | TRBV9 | CASSVAVGGSPLHF | TGTGCCAGCAGCGTAGCTGTGGGAGGTTCACCCCTCCACTTT
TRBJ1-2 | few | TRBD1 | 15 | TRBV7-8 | CASSPLGQTNYGYTF | TGTGCCAGCAGCCCCTTGGGACAGACGAACTATGGCTACACCTTC
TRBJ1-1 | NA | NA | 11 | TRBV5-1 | CASSIGQEAFF | TGCGCCAGCAGCATCGGACAGGAAGCTTTCTTT
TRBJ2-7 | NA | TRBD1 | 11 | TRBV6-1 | CERDRHYEQYF | TGTGAGAGGGACAGGCACTACGAGCAGTACTTC
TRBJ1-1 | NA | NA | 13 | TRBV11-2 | CASSLDRGSEAFF | TGTGCCAGCAGCTTAGATCGGGGTTCTGAAGCTTTCTTT
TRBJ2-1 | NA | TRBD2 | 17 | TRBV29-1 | CSVEIGLAGGSYNEQFF | TGCAGCGTTGAAATCGGGTTAGCGGGAGGGTCCTACAATGAGCAGTTCTTC
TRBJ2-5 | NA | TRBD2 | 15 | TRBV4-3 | CASSQGPAGGWEQYF | TGCGCCAGCAGCCAAGGCCCAGCGGGGGGGTGGGAGCAGTACTTC
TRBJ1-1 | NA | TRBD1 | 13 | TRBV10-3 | CAISERGLTEAFF | TGTGCCATCAGTGAAAGGGGGCTCACTGAAGCTTTCTTT
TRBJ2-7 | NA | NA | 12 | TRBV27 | CASSPGLFEQYF | TGTGCCAGCAGTCCAGGACTTTTCGAGCAGTACTTC
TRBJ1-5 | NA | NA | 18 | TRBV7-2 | CASSLALRVGGSGQPQHF | TGTGCCAGCAGCTTAGCGCTGAGGGTTGGCGGGTCTGGACAGCCCCAGCATTTT
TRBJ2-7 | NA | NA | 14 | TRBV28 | CASSAGGASDEQYF | TGTGCCAGCAGCGCCGGAGGGGCGAGCGACGAGCAGTACTTC
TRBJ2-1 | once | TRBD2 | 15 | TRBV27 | CASSLSGRLYNEQFF | TGTGCCAGCAGTTTATCCGGGAGGCTATACAATGAGCAGTTCTTC
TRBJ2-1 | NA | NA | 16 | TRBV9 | CASSPLGGGGRNEQFF | TGTGCCAGCAGCCCACTGGGGGGAGGTGGTCGAAATGAGCAGTTCTTC
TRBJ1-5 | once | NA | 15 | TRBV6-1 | CASSEPGGGNQPQHF | TGTGCCAGCAGTGAACCCGGAGGGGGCAATCAGCCCCAGCATTTT
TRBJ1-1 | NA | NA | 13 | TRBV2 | CAGNQGEGTEAFF | TGTGCCGGCAACCAGGGCGAAGGGACTGAAGCTTTCTTT
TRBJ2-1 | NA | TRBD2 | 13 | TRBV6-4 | CASSHEGGREQFF | TGTGCCAGCAGTCACGAGGGCGGGAGAGAGCAGTTCTTC
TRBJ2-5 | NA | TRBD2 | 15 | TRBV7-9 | CASLASGRRVETQYF | TGTGCCAGCTTGGCTAGCGGGAGGAGGGTAGAGACCCAGTACTTC
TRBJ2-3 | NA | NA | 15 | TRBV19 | CASSVVGGATDTQYF | TGTGCCAGTAGTGTGGTAGGGGGGGCCACAGATACGCAGTATTTT
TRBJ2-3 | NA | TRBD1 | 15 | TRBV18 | CASSPGTGNTDTQYF | TGTGCCAGCTCACCCGGGACAGGGAACACAGATACGCAGTATTTT
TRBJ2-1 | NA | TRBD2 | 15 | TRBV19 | CASSIFSGPENEQFF | TGTGCCAGTAGTATTTTTAGCGGGCCGGAGAATGAGCAGTTCTTC
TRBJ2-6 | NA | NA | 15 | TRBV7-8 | CASSLESSGANVLTF | TGTGCCAGCAGCTTAGAGAGCTCTGGGGCCAACGTCCTGACTTTC
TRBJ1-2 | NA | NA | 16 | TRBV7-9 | CASSSIPGGSGYGYTF | TGTGCCAGCAGCTCGATTCCGGGTGGATCAGGGTATGGCTACACCTTC
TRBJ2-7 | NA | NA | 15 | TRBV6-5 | CASSYQGPGSYEQYF | TGTGCCAGCAGTTACCAGGGGCCGGGGTCCTACGAGCAGTACTTC